A single sample is the source of the 32 T cell receptor beta chains below, sequenced in a study of multiple sclerosis patients with progressive multifocal leukoencephalopathy. Method: immunoSEQ multiplex PCR; TCRdb's copy keeps in-frame clones and lacks some. Seen here are some 31,000 clones, about 90% observed once, and the top ten hold under 4%. The time point here: time of PML onset. Specimen: PBMCs, collected from a patient treated with natalizumab. These TCRs come from a human donor with progressive multifocal leukoencephalopathy.

The chain employs TRBV6-1 and TRBJ1-1, with D hard to call. Germline CDR1 MNHNS, CDR2 SASEGT. The CDR3 runs 15 residues. Trimming cost V 3 bases and J 4 bases, with 15 bases left between them. The CDR3, as DNA: TGTGCCAGCAGTGAGAGATGGGGAGGAAGCACTGAAGCTTTCTTT. Its protein product is CASSERWGGSTEAFF.

This sequence joins TRBV7-9 and TRBJ1-1, with TRBD1 as a possible D gene (5 bases). Germline-derived CDR1 and CDR2 are SEHNR and FQNEAQ (reference sequence). CDR3 length equals 15 residues. The germline V and J ends were trimmed by 4 bases and 4 bases, with 16 bases remaining between them. CDR3: CASSSLGGRGTEAFF. In DNA form, the CDR3 reads TGTGCCAGCAGCTCTCTCGGGGGAAGGGGCACTGAAGCTTTCTTT. Looking up the rest from reference TRBV7-9 and TRBJ1-1 gives the full variable domain: DTGVSQNPRHKITKRGQNVTFRCDPISEHNRLYWYRQTLGQGPEFLTYFQNEAQLEKSRLLSDRFSAERPKGSFSTLEIQRTEQGDSAMYLCASSSLGGRGTEAFFGQGTRLTVV.

The V gene is TRBV7-9, the J gene TRBJ2-1, with D unclear. V lost 0 bases, J lost 1 base, and 13 bases lay in between. Germline V gene data show CDR1 as SEHNR and CDR2 as FQNEAQ (reference sequence). This CDR3 has 17 residues. The CDR3 protein is CASSLAHNYLSYNEQFF. The DNA for the CDR3 is TGTGCCAGCAGCTTAGCGCACAACTACCTATCCTACAATGAGCAGTTCTTC. The whole variable domain, filled in from reference TRBV7-9 and TRBJ2-1, reads DTGVSQNPRHKITKRGQNVTFRCDPISEHNRLYWYRQTLGQGPEFLTYFQNEAQLEKSRLLSDRFSAERPKGSFSTLEIQRTEQGDSAMYLCASSLAHNYLSYNEQFFGPGTRLTVL.

There are a few counts of this clone. The CDR3 coding sequence is TGTGCCAGCAGCCGAGTTAGCGGGAGGGCCGCCCACGAGCAGTACTTC. Its protein is CASSRVSGRAAHEQYF. This sequence joins TRBV14 and TRBJ2-7; 11 positions agree with TRBD2. Germline lookup yields CDR1 SGHDN and CDR2 FVKESK. The CDR3 is 16 residues long. The trim removed 4 bases at V and 5 bases at J, leaving 10 bases unmatched. Based on the CDR3 plus reference TRBV14 and TRBJ2-7, the full variable domain is EAGVTQFPSHSVIEKGQTVTLRCDPISGHDNLYWYRRVMGKEIKFLLHFVKESKQDESGMPNNRFLAERTGGTYSTLKVQPAELEDSGVYFCASSRVSGRAAHEQYFGPGTRLTVT.

The V gene is TRBV10-1, the J gene TRBJ2-1, with 9 bases that match TRBD1. Trimming took 7 bases from V and 5 from J; bases not matched to a gene: 6. The CDR3 is 14 residues long. Per germline, CDR1 WNHNN and CDR2 SYGVQD (reference sequence). The CDR3 DNA sequence: TGCGCCAGCATCCGGGACAGGGCCCACAATGAGCAGTTCTTC. Its protein is CASIRDRAHNEQFF.

The J gene is TRBJ2-3, the V gene TRBV27; 9 bases are shared with TRBD2. This CDR3 spans 17 amino acids. Trimming cost V 4 bases and J 4 bases; bases outside gene matches: 12. Germline values: CDR1 MNHEY, CDR2 SMNVEV (reference sequence). The CDR3 here is CASSYNSGRIGADTQYF. The CDR3 DNA is TGTGCCAGCAGTTATAATAGCGGGAGAATAGGCGCAGATACGCAGTATTTT.

This chain links TRBV7-9 with TRBJ2-1; D not certain. Germline V gives CDR1 SEHNR, CDR2 FQNEAQ (reference sequence). The CDR3 extends over 11 amino acids. With 5 bases removed from V and 9 bases from J, the gap between germline ends came to 8 bases. This chain's CDR3 is CASSPPPEQFF. DNA for the CDR3: TGTGCCAGCAGCCCCCCTCCTGAGCAGTTCTTC. Full variable domain (remainder filled in from reference TRBV7-9 and TRBJ2-1): DTGVSQNPRHKITKRGQNVTFRCDPISEHNRLYWYRQTLGQGPEFLTYFQNEAQLEKSRLLSDRFSAERPKGSFSTLEIQRTEQGDSAMYLCASSPPPEQFFGPGTRLTVL.

The chain recombines TRBV18 with TRBJ2-3; D is undetermined. CDR3 length: 15 residues. Germline CDR1 is KGHSH and CDR2 is LQKENI. With 2 bases removed from V and 3 bases from J, the gap between germline ends came to 12 bases. CDR3: CASSPGPLWTDTQYF. Written as DNA, the CDR3 is TGTGCCAGCTCACCAGGACCTCTTTGGACAGATACGCAGTATTTT.

The gene calls are TRBV19 and TRBJ2-1; no clear D. The CDR3 length is 17 residues. V was shortened by 4 bases and J by 6 bases, with 22 bases between the two germline ends. Germline loops: CDR1 LNHDA, CDR2 SQIVND (reference sequence). The CDR3 loop is CASSRSLGTYPPNEQFF. The CDR3 DNA follows: TGTGCCAGTAGTAGATCCCTGGGAACATACCCTCCCAATGAGCAGTTCTTC. Drawing the rest from reference TRBV19 and TRBJ2-1, the complete variable domain is DGGITQSPKYLFRKEGQNVTLSCEQNLNHDAMYWYRQDPGQGLRLIYYSQIVNDFQKGDIAEGYSVSREKKESFPLTVTSAQKNPTAFYLCASSRSLGTYPPNEQFFGPGTRLTVL.

The chain joins TRBV5-4 to TRBJ2-1; the match to TRBD2 covers 11 bases. Unmatched junction bases numbered 12, after V lost 4 bases and J lost 6 bases. Looked up from germline, CDR1 is SGHNT and CDR2 is YYREEE (reference sequence). This CDR3 has 17 residues. CDR3 in DNA: TGTGCCAGCAGCGGGCTGCCGGGACTAGCGGAAGCCAATGAGCAGTTCTTC. It translates to CASSGLPGLAEANEQFF.

This clone has only a few counts. The chain joins TRBV5-4 to TRBJ2-1; D unresolved. This CDR3 comprises 15 residues. Germline CDR1 SGHNT, CDR2 YYREEE (reference sequence). V shed 0 bases and J shed 0 bases, with 7 bases lying between them. CDR3 bases: TGTGCCAGCAGCTTGGGGCGGAGCTCCTACAATGAGCAGTTCTTC. The encoded protein is CASSLGRSSYNEQFF.

The rearrangement uses TRBV28 and TRBJ1-6; D not certain. The germline V and J ends were trimmed by 3 bases and 6 bases, with 12 bases remaining between them. Germline values: CDR1 MDHEN, CDR2 SYDVKM. The CDR3 consists of 15 residues. CDR3 loop: CASSLDPMGNSPLHF. CDR3 bases: TGTGCCAGCAGTTTGGACCCGATGGGTAATTCACCCCTCCACTTT.

This clone was recorded only once. The chain has TRBV29-1 and TRBJ2-1; D ambiguous. This CDR3 has 10 amino acids. Germline V gene sequence: CDR1 SQVTM, CDR2 ANQGSEA. Trimming pared 6 bases from V and 3 bases from J, leaving 3 bases between. This chain's CDR3 is CSVSYNEQFF. The CDR3 DNA reads TGCAGCGTCAGCTACAATGAGCAGTTCTTC.

Concerning this clone itself: Other nucleotide sequences from this sample produce the same CDR3. This chain joins TRBV2 and TRBJ2-5, with D possibly called TRBD1 or TRBD2 (5 bases each). This CDR3 comprises 15 residues. The V end lost 6 bases, the J end lost 8 bases, and 22 bases lay between the germline ends. The V gene's germline CDR1 is SNHLY and CDR2 FYNNEI. The CDR3 coding sequence is TGTGCCAGCAGCGACACCCTCGGGGCGAGGGAAACCCAGTACTTC. Protein product: CASSDTLGARETQYF.

The V call is TRBV6-6, the J call TRBJ2-7; TRBD1 agrees at 7 bases. From germline, CDR1 is MNHNY and CDR2 SVGAGI (reference sequence). V gave up 6 bases and J gave up 4 bases; unmatched junction bases: 3. The CDR3 runs to 12 residues. CDR3 residues: CASSRGTYEQYF. CDR3 nucleotides: TGTGCCAGCAGCAGGGGGACGTACGAGCAGTACTTC.

CDR3 in DNA: TGTGCCAGCAGTCCGGGGGCCACTTATAACTATGGCTACACCTTC. Protein sequence: CASSPGATYNYGYTF. The J gene is TRBJ1-2, the V gene TRBV27; the D gene is possibly TRBD1 (6 bases). Germline values: CDR1 MNHEY, CDR2 SMNVEV (reference sequence). The CDR3 covers 15 residues. V was shortened by 5 bases and J by 1 base, with 14 bases between the two germline ends.

This clone was seen just once. The V call is TRBV29-1, the J call TRBJ1-2, with 9 bases fitting TRBD1. The CDR3 consists of 12 residues. Germline-derived CDR1 and CDR2 are SQVTM and ANQGSEA. Trimming removed 4 bases from V and 6 bases from J; junction bases left unmatched: 3. CDR3: CSVVRDRDGYTF. Written as DNA, the CDR3 is TGCAGCGTTGTAAGGGACAGGGATGGCTACACCTTC.

The chain recombines TRBV12-5 with TRBJ1-5; D is unresolved. In germline, CDR1 is LGHNT, CDR2 FRNRAP. The CDR3 runs to 12 residues. Trimming took off 7 bases at V and 4 bases at J, with 8 bases between the two ends. The CDR3 bases are TGTGCTAGTGCGACCAATAATCAGCCCCAGCATTTT. Translation gives CASATNNQPQHF.

The V gene is TRBV21-1, the J gene TRBJ1-5; TRBD1 is taken as the D call from the table, unchecked against the DNA. TRBV21-1 is a pseudogene. The CDR3 is 19 amino acids. The CDR3, as DNA: TGTGCCAGCAGCACCGCCTGGGACAGGGGGCCCCTAAGCAATCAGCCCCAGCATTTT. It codes for CASSTAWDRGPLSNQPQHF.

This chain connects TRBV5-1 to TRBJ1-2; 7 nucleotides line up with TRBD1. Germline V gene sequence: CDR1 SGHRS, CDR2 YFSETQ. The CDR3 has 14 amino acids. J was trimmed by 4 bases and V by 3 bases; bases with no gene match: 6. CDR3 bases: TGCGCCAGCAGCTACCGGGACAGCCCCTATGGCTACACCTTC. Its protein is CASSYRDSPYGYTF.

CDR3 protein: CASSQVDGYTF. Written as DNA, the CDR3 is TGTGCCAGCAGCCAGGTGGATGGCTACACCTTC. The rearrangement joins TRBV4-2 to TRBJ1-2, with D unresolved. The CDR3 extends over 11 amino acids. Germline lookup yields CDR1 LGHNA and CDR2 YNFKEQ. Deletions cut 3 bases from V and 6 bases from J, with 5 bases between.

This chain links TRBV14 with TRBJ1-4; possible D gene TRBD1, 5 bases. Trimming pared 4 bases from V and 4 bases from J, leaving 19 bases between. Germline V lookup: CDR1 SGHDN, CDR2 FVKESK. This CDR3 is built from 17 residues. The CDR3 reads CASSPLSRAADNEKLFF. DNA of the CDR3: TGTGCCAGCAGCCCCCTTTCCAGGGCAGCCGATAATGAAAAACTGTTTTTT.

The rearrangement joins TRBV6-4 to TRBJ1-5; weak D call: TRBD1 (6 bases). Per germline, CDR1 MRHNA and CDR2 SNTAGT. V was cut by 3 bases and J by 2 bases, with 11 bases left in between. CDR3 length: 15 residues. CDR3 coding DNA: TGTGCCAGCAGTGAACAGGGTGGAGGCAATCAGCCCCAGCATTTT. As protein: CASSEQGGGNQPQHF.

The chain recombines TRBV5-5 with TRBJ2-7; TRBD1 matches at 9 bases. The CDR3 sequence is 16 residues long. Germline V lookup: CDR1 SGHKS, CDR2 YYEKEE (reference sequence). Unmatched junction bases numbered 6, after V lost 1 base and J lost 1 base. CDR3 DNA sequence: TGTGCCAGCAGCTTGTACTCCGGGACAGGGTCCTACGAGCAGTACTTC. This codes for CASSLYSGTGSYEQYF.

This clone was seen a handful of times. This chain connects TRBV19 to TRBJ1-5; D remains ambiguous. V was cut by 4 bases and J by 11 bases, with 15 bases left in between. This CDR3 is 13 amino acids long. Germline lookup yields CDR1 LNHDA and CDR2 SQIVND (reference sequence). Written as DNA, the CDR3 is TGTGCCAGTAGTACTTCTCACCCCGCGGCCCAGCATTTT. As protein: CASSTSHPAAQHF. The full variable domain, in which reference TRBV19 and TRBJ1-5 provide the parts outside the CDR3, is DGGITQSPKYLFRKEGQNVTLSCEQNLNHDAMYWYRQDPGQGLRLIYYSQIVNDFQKGDIAEGYSVSREKKESFPLTVTSAQKNPTAFYLCASSTSHPAAQHFGDGTRLSIL.

This rearrangement joins TRBV2 to TRBJ2-5; no clear D. TRBJ2-7 matches the DNA end more closely, so the J call is doubtful. Per the germline V gene, CDR1 is SNHLY and CDR2 is FYNNEI. This CDR3 comprises 13 residues. CDR3 loop: CASRVRLTDEQYF. Here the CDR3 DNA reads TGTGCCAGCAGGGTGCGCCTAACGGACGAGCAGTACTTC.

This chain uses TRBV23-1 with TRBJ2-1, with D possibly being TRBD1 (5 bases). TRBV23-1 is annotated as an ORF whose role is uncertain. CDR3 length equals 17 residues. The V end lost 6 bases, the J end lost 5 bases, and 23 bases lay between the germline ends. CDR3 residues: CASSRRSTPTDNNEQFF. DNA for the CDR3: TGCGCCAGCAGCCGACGTTCTACTCCGACAGATAACAATGAGCAGTTCTTC.

This chain links TRBV5-1 with TRBJ2-7, with 10 bases fitting TRBD2. V trimming: 2 bases; J trimming: 12 bases; junction bases outside the gene matches: 11. Per the germline V gene, CDR1 is SGHRS and CDR2 is YFSETQ. The CDR3 is 14 amino acids. CDR3 loop: CASSFNQREGPAYF. CDR3 DNA sequence: TGCGCCAGCAGCTTCAACCAGCGGGAGGGCCCGGCGTACTTC.

This chain uses TRBV25-1 with TRBJ1-1, with a tentative D call TRBD1 (5 bases). CDR3 length equals 14 residues. V was cut by 0 bases and J by 4 bases, with 9 bases left in between. CDR1 and CDR2 from the germline V gene are MGHDK and SYGVNS. For the CDR3, the DNA is TGTGCCAGCAGTGAATACGCTCAGGGCACTGAAGCTTTCTTT. Residues: CASSEYAQGTEAFF.

For the CDR3, the DNA is TGTGCCAGTAGTATTGGGACAGGGTTGAAGCAGTACTTC. Translated: CASSIGTGLKQYF. This sequence joins TRBV19 and TRBJ2-7, with TRBD1 identical over 9 bases. V gave up 3 bases and J gave up 8 bases; unmatched junction bases: 5. The CDR3 loop spans 13 amino acids. Germline V gene data show CDR1 as LNHDA and CDR2 as SQIVND (reference sequence).

The V call is TRBV4-3, the J call TRBJ2-3; the match to TRBD2 covers 9 bases. Germline CDR1 reads LGHNA; CDR2 reads YSLEER. This CDR3 spans 20 amino acids. V shed 0 bases and J 0 bases; nucleotides not matched to a gene: 13. The CDR3 protein is CASSQDPGLAGFSSTDTQYF. CDR3 nucleotide sequence: TGCGCCAGCAGCCAAGATCCCGGGCTAGCGGGGTTTTCTAGCACAGATACGCAGTATTTT.

The rearrangement uses TRBV19 and TRBJ1-5; TRBD1 matches 7 bases. Losses at the gene ends were 0 bases for V and 6 bases for J; bases not matched to a gene: 8. CDR1 LNHDA and CDR2 SQIVND come from the germline V gene (reference sequence). This CDR3 has 16 residues. CDR3 sequence: CASSIDPLGGVQPQHF. In DNA, the CDR3 is TGTGCCAGTAGTATAGATCCTTTAGGGGGCGTTCAGCCCCAGCATTTT.